This T cell receptor beta chain was identified during a study of blood T cell repertoires in COVID-19. Whole-study context: COVID-19 samples, acute and convalescent, were from the United States, Italy and Spain. PBMCs, B-cell-depleted T cells, or T cells were the source of the cDNA or gDNA that made up the material.

Sequencing used immunoSEQ multiplex PCR; TCRdb keeps in-frame clones, though not all of them. The data show about 440,000 clones, around 88% seen once. CDR3 length equals 13 residues. Trimming cost V 8 bases and J 2 bases; bases outside gene matches: 1. Germline CDR1 MNHEY, CDR2 SVGAGI. It was during active infection that Seattle patients were enrolled and then longitudinally followed. The V gene is TRBV6-5, the J gene TRBJ1-5; 9 bases are a match to TRBD1. Sequenced input: peripheral blood. This clonotype was obtained from a woman in her 50s with COVID-19, enrolled during active disease. The CDR3 here is CASGDRGNQPQHF. Here the CDR3 DNA reads TGTGCCAGCGGGGACAGGGGCAATCAGCCCCAGCATTTT.